This record looks at one T cell receptor (beta chain) sequence and its context. The target antigen is unknown. TCRdb re-called the 5' RACE reads with MiXCR, one entry per CDR3 protein. This sample carries about 530,000 distinct CDR3 sequences, roughly 15% of them seen once, and the ten largest clones take around 0.4%. The CDR3 consists of 13 residues. Per the germline V gene, CDR1 is ENHRY and CDR2 is SYGVKD. V was clipped by 2 bases and J by 4 bases, with 8 bases between them. The data were taken from a study of identical twins. Study-wide results and caveats: Cord blood beta clonotypes that were abundant carried fewer insertions, and memory repertoires showed no such trend.

The sample also formed part of further work on yellow fever vaccine responses in identical twins.

The genes are TRBV10-3 and TRBJ2-5; D perhaps matches TRBD1 (5 bases). The TCR comes from a woman under 30 in good health. Source material: CD4+ T cells sorted from blood. CDR3 DNA sequence: TGTGCCATCAGTGAGAGGGGCGGAGAGACCCAGTACTTC. The encoded protein is CAISERGGETQYF.